The T cell receptor beta chain described here comes from a study of T cells in Graves' hyperthyroidism and ophthalmopathy. Authors of the study amplified TCR beta CDR3 regions from RNA transcripts. TCR CDR3 regions were first amplified by RT-PCR with HTBI primers. TCRdb reanalysed the multiplex PCR reads using MiXCR and keeps one entry per CDR3 protein. The repertoire holds some 600,000 distinct CDR3 sequences, with around 14% as singletons. The CDR3 loop spans 17 amino acids. CDR1 SGDLS and CDR2 YYNGEE come from the germline V gene. V gave up 4 bases and J gave up 1 base; unmatched junction bases: 13. This clonotype was counted many times.

This receptor was taken from a woman aged 25 to 45 with Graves' hyperthyroidism that later progressed to Graves' ophthalmopathy. Material: blood. V is TRBV9 and J is TRBJ1-1; TRBD1 aligns across 7 bases. This CDR3 reads CASSHEELTGQNTEAFF. CDR3 in DNA: TGTGCCAGCAGCCATGAGGAACTGACAGGGCAGAACACTGAAGCTTTCTTT.